The next 18 T cell receptor beta chains were all read from a single sample in a study of tumor-infiltrating lymphocytes in primary liver carcinoma. A constant-region primer served to make TCR beta cDNA from around 540 ng total RNA. Three nested multiplex PCR rounds, a slightly modified ARM-PCR, produced the libraries for TCR beta. Primers for the first two PCR rounds were TRBV1-TRBV30 forward primers and a C-beta reverse primer (roughly 10 cycles per round). TCRdb passed the multiplex PCR reads through MiXCR, listing each CDR3 protein once. The repertoire holds roughly 30,000 distinct CDR3 sequences, with about 82% as singletons. RNA and DNA were co-extracted from about 20-30 mg of unsorted bulk tissue. The source material was liver tumor tissue from sampling region 5. Specified subset: tumor region T5, tumor centre. All receptors derive from a man aged 35 to 55 with primary liver carcinoma and hepatitis B virus infection.

V usage is TRBV10-3 and J usage is TRBJ1-1; D is ambiguous. The V gene lost 2 bases and the J gene lost 6 bases, with 16 bases spanning the gap. The length of the CDR3 is 15 residues. From germline, CDR1 is ENHRY and CDR2 SYGVKD. Here the CDR3 reads CAISERRIANAEAFF. CDR3 nucleotide sequence: TGTGCCATCAGTGAGCGGCGGATAGCTAACGCTGAAGCTTTCTTT.

This clonotype was seen a single time. One end of the junction does not line up with germline, which may come from a read error. The V gene is TRBV6-5, the J gene TRBJ2-1, with TRBD2 matching 7 bases. This CDR3 contains 19 residues. Germline CDR1 MNHEY, CDR2 SVGAGI. The CDR3, as DNA: TGTGCCAGTAGTTCGGGATTAGCGGGTAACTTATTCTCCTACAATGAGCAGTCCTTC. Translating it yields CASSSGLAGNLFSYNEQSF.

With regard to this clonotype: Sequence at one end of the junction differs from germline and may be a read error. V and J are TRBV5-4 and TRBJ2-5; possibly TRBD2 for D (6 bases). The germline V gene has CDR1 SGHNT and CDR2 YYREEE (reference sequence). CDR3 length equals 14 residues. The CDR3 spells CANSGQLVVGTQYF. In DNA form, the CDR3 reads TGTGCCAACAGCGGGCAACTAGTGGTAGGGACCCAGTACTTC. Full variable domain (remainder filled in from reference TRBV5-4 and TRBJ2-5): ETGVTQSPTHLIKTRGQQVTLRCSSQSGHNTVSWYQQALGQGPQFIFQYYREEENGRGNFPPRFSGLQFPNYSSELNVNALELDDSALYLCANSGQLVVGTQYFGPGTRLLVL.

Of note for this clonotype: A junction end diverges from the germline sequence, so it may reflect a read error. V and J are TRBV11-2 and TRBJ2-7, with 8 bases aligning to TRBD2. The CDR3 has 15 residues. Germline-derived CDR1 and CDR2 are SGHAT and FQNNGV. CDR3 loop: CASSSVAGGQYDQYF. In DNA, the CDR3 is TGTGCCAGCAGCTCTGTGGCGGGGGGCCAGTACGACCAGTACTTC.

The gene calls are TRBV11-2 and TRBJ2-1, with 7 bases identical to TRBD1. The ends lost 3 bases at V and 6 bases at J; junction bases unmatched: 2. CDR3 length equals 13 residues. CDR1 and CDR2 (germline): SGHAT, FQNNGV. The CDR3 spells CASSFTGVNEQFF. The DNA for the CDR3 is TGTGCCAGCAGCTTCACAGGGGTCAATGAGCAGTTCTTC.

The chain links TRBV10-2 to TRBJ2-5; either TRBD1 or TRBD2 may supply D (5 bases each). Germline V lookup: CDR1 WSHSY, CDR2 SAAADI. Deletions cut 10 bases from V and 5 bases from J, with 26 bases between. CDR3 size: 16 residues. The CDR3: CANTLGTYTSLETQYF. CDR3 DNA: TGCGCCAACACCCTGGGGACCTATACTTCCCTGGAGACCCAGTACTTC.

Points on this clonotype: The junction differs from germline at one of its ends, possibly a read error. The chain couples TRBV11-2 to TRBJ2-7, with 9 bases aligning to TRBD1. Germline CDR1 reads SGHAT; CDR2 reads FQNNGV. CDR3 size: 15 residues. The CDR3 protein is CATSQGTGRTYDRYF. The CDR3 coding sequence is TGTGCCACCAGCCAAGGGACAGGGAGAACCTACGATCGGTACTTC.

For this clonotype: The junction shows a germline mismatch at one end, possibly a read error. This sequence joins TRBV6-2 or TRBV6-3 and TRBJ2-1; a possible D gene is TRBD2 (5 bases). Germline lookup yields CDR1 MNHEY and CDR2 SVGEGT. The CDR3 is made up of 16 amino acids. In DNA, the CDR3 is TGTGCCAGCAGCGAAGTAGGGAGAAAACTTAGTGGTGAGCAATCCTTC. Translated: CASSEVGRKLSGEQSF.

The chain combines TRBV6-6 with TRBJ1-6; TRBD1 matches at 7 bases. The V and J ends lost 5 bases and 18 bases, in that order; junction bases with no gene match: 13. CDR1 MNHNY and CDR2 SVGAGI come from the germline V gene (reference sequence). CDR3 size: 13 residues. The CDR3 nucleotides read TGTGCCAGCAGTCAAACAGGGGATTCACGCCCCCACTTT. Translation: CASSQTGDSRPHF.

A remark on this clonotype: Sequence at one end of the junction differs from germline and may be a read error. This CDR3 is CASSLIPGRYNEQFF. The CDR3 region has the DNA TGTGCCAGTAGCTTGATTCCCGGACGGTATAATGAGCAGTTCTTC. The genes are TRBV5-5 and TRBJ2-1; D not resolved. The length of the CDR3 is 15 residues. Germline CDR1 SGHKS, CDR2 YYEKEE (reference sequence). Supplemented by reference TRBV5-5 and TRBJ2-1, the full variable domain reads DAGVTQSPTHLIKTRGQQVTLRCSPISGHKSVSWYQQVLGQGPQFIFQYYEKEERGRGNFPDRFSARQFPNYSSELNVNALLLGDSALYLCASSLIPGRYNEQFFGPGTRLTVL.

The chain has TRBV6-1 and TRBJ1-2, with D unresolved. Trimming removed 9 bases from V and 6 bases from J, with 20 bases in between. CDR3 length: 14 residues. Germline lookup yields CDR1 MNHNS and CDR2 SASEGT. The CDR3 region has the DNA TGTGCCAGTAGCGAGTGGCAGGAGGGTGATGGCTACACCTTC. This codes for CASSEWQEGDGYTF.

As regards this clonotype: The CDR3 ends on some other residue instead of the conserved phenylalanine or tryptophan, so this is likely a read error. The chain is built from TRBV11-2 and TRBJ2-1; maybe TRBD1 (5 bases). Germline V gene data show CDR1 as SGHAT and CDR2 as FQNNGV. This CDR3 contains 15 residues. CDR3 loop: CASTLSQGPYNEQFL. The CDR3 DNA follows: TGTGCCAGCACCTTAAGTCAGGGTCCTTACAATGAGCAGTTCCTC.

This clonotype was seen a single time. One junction end does not reproduce the germline sequence, and a read error may be involved. The chain recombines TRBV6-5 with TRBJ2-7, with D maybe TRBD2 (6 bases). Looked up from germline, CDR1 is MNHEY and CDR2 is SVGAGI. The CDR3 contains 15 residues. CDR3 residues: CASTYRASVGYEQYF. CDR3 sequence (DNA): TGTGCTAGCACTTATCGGGCTAGCGTGGGCTACGAGCAGTATTTC.

Details on this clonotype: At one boundary the junction diverges from the germline segment, which might be a read error. The chain combines TRBV11-2 with TRBJ2-7, with TRBD1 matching 8 bases. Germline CDR1 SGHAT, CDR2 FQNNGV. This CDR3 spans 15 amino acids. CDR3 nucleotide sequence: TGCACCAGCAGCCAAGGGACAGGAAGAACCTACGAGCAGTACTTC. Protein: CTSSQGTGRTYEQYF.

This clonotype is medium-sized within its sample. V gene TRBV6-2 or TRBV6-3 combines with J gene TRBJ2-2; D is unclear. Deletions cut 2 bases from V and 2 bases from J, with 6 bases between. Germline CDR1 MNHEY, CDR2 SVGEGT. This CDR3 has 14 residues. The CDR3 nucleotides read TGTGCCAGCAGTTACACAGTTAACACCGGGGAGCTGTTTTTT. It translates to CASSYTVNTGELFF.

In its sample, this clonotype is medium-sized (0.01 to 0.1%). This chain connects TRBV10-3 to TRBJ2-7; D might be TRBD2 (5 bases). Trimming removed 10 bases from V and 5 bases from J, with 12 bases in between. Germline CDR1 reads ENHRY; CDR2 reads SYGVKD. This CDR3 has 11 residues. CDR3 residues: CATSEGNEQYF. CDR3 DNA: TGTGCCACGTCCGAGGGAAACGAGCAGTACTTC.

This clonotype was seen a single time. An end of the junction does not agree with germline; a read error may underlie this. The chain has TRBV4-1 and TRBJ2-6, with a weak D call TRBD1 (5 bases). The CDR3 consists of 18 residues. Germline V gene sequence: CDR1 MGHRA, CDR2 YSYEKL. CDR3 residues: CASSRRILELPGANVLTF. DNA of the CDR3: TGCGCCAGCAGTCGAAGGATCCTCGAACTGCCTGGGGCCAACGTCCTGACCTTC.

A remark on this clonotype: One end of the junction does not line up with germline, which may come from a read error. The chain couples TRBV10-3 to TRBJ2-1, with D maybe TRBD2 (5 bases). Per germline, CDR1 ENHRY and CDR2 SYGVKD. This CDR3 region has 11 residues. In DNA form, the CDR3 reads TGTACCATCCGTCATGACTATGAGCGGTTCTTC. As protein: CTIRHDYERFF.